This T cell receptor (beta chain) was documented in a study of shared clonotypes between healthy human individuals. Study-level results: Deeper or shallower sequencing was expected to change how clonotypes are shared among donors.

The CDR3 extends over 15 amino acids. Germline values: CDR1 LGHNA, CDR2 YNFKEQ. Deep was the level used in running the assay. Per the original data handling: ImmunoSEQ only sent back junction sequences with no quality scores, so filtering was done differently. The protocol was immunoSEQ multiplex PCR, while the TCRdb copy is restricted to in-frame clones and leaves out a portion. V and J calls and clone size are as listed in that table; D and trimming were resolved from the DNA. The sample consists of some 450,000 clones, roughly three quarters of them appearing once. Recent acute infections and vaccinations were absent in the healthy HIV-negative adult donors. As concerns this clone: The antigen is unknown.

The sample consisted of PBMCs. The chain links TRBV4-2 to TRBJ2-5; 10 bases line up with TRBD2. With the DNA end fitting TRBJ2-7 better, the J assignment may be wrong. This receptor was taken from a woman in her thirties or forties in good health. Some clones in this sample may be carry-over from other donors' samples. The DNA for the CDR3 is TGTGCCAGCAGCCTAGCGGGAGGATTAGTGTACGAGCAGTACTTC. It encodes CASSLAGGLVYEQYF.